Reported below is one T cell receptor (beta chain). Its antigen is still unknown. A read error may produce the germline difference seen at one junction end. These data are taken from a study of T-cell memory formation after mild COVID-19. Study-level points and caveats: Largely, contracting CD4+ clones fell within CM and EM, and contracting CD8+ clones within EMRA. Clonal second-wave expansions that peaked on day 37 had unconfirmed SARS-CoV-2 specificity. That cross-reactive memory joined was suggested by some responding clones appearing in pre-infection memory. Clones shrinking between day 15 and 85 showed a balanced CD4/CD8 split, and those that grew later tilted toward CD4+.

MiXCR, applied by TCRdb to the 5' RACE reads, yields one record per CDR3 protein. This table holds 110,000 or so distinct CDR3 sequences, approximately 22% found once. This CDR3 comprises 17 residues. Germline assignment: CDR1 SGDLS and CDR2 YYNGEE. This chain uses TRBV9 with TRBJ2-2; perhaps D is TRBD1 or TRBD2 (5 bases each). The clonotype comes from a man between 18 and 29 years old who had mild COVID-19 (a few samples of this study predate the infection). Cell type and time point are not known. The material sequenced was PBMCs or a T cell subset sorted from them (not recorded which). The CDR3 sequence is CASSSLPGPTVAGELFF. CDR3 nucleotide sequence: TGTGCCAGCAGCTCCTTGCCGGGGCCCACGGTTGCCGGAGAGCTGTTTTTT.